These 25 T cell receptor beta chains originate from one sample sequenced in a study of cytomegalovirus exposure and HLA in healthy donors. Sequencing used immunoSEQ multiplex PCR; TCRdb keeps in-frame clones, though not all of them. The sample lists 150,000 to 200,000 clones, roughly 84% seen once, with 6% to 9% in the top ten. Material for sequencing was PBMCs. All receptors come from a young man in good health and CMV-seropositive.

The chain has TRBV5-1 and TRBJ1-1; TRBD1 is a possible D gene (6 bases). Per the germline V gene, CDR1 is SGHRS and CDR2 is YFSETQ. V was cut by 1 base and J by 0 bases, with 7 bases left in between. This CDR3 spans 14 amino acids. Written as DNA, the CDR3 is TGCGCCAGCAGCTTGACAGGGATGAACACTGAAGCTTTCTTT. This translates into CASSLTGMNTEAFF.

Only a few counts were recorded for this clone. The chain joins TRBV2 to TRBJ1-4; tentative D call: TRBD1 (6 bases). The CDR3 totals 15 residues. Trimming removed 4 bases at V and 1 base at J, with 10 bases between. Germline CDR1 is SNHLY and CDR2 is FYNNEI. The CDR3 protein is CASSGPGVTNEKLFF. For the CDR3, the DNA is TGTGCCAGCAGTGGACCAGGGGTAACTAATGAAAAACTGTTTTTT.

The rearrangement uses TRBV19 and TRBJ2-7, with 8 bases identical to TRBD1. The germline CDR1 and CDR2 sequences are LNHDA and SQIVND (reference sequence). The CDR3 is 14 residues long. Trimming at V came to 3 bases and at J to 3 bases, leaving 4 bases not matched to a gene. CDR3 nucleotides: TGTGCCAGTAGTATTGGGACAGGTAACTACGAGCAGTACTTC. Translated, it gives CASSIGTGNYEQYF.

This clone has more than one count but fewer than ten. V usage is TRBV30 and J usage is TRBJ1-5; D not resolved. Germline CDR1 is GTSNPN and CDR2 is SVGIG (reference sequence). This CDR3 has 14 residues. Trimming shortened V by 3 bases and J by 3 bases, and 12 bases separated the two germline ends. The CDR3 loop reads CAWSPRGLNQPQHF. DNA of the CDR3: TGTGCCTGGAGCCCCCGGGGTCTCAATCAGCCCCAGCATTTT.

The chain employs TRBV6-1 and TRBJ1-5; D ambiguous. Germline V gene sequence: CDR1 MNHNS, CDR2 SASEGT. The CDR3 sequence is 13 residues long. V dropped 9 bases and J dropped 2 bases, with 11 bases sitting between them. As DNA, the CDR3 is TGTGCCAGTCGCGACGGGGGCAATCAGCCCCAGCATTTT. Its translation is CASRDGGNQPQHF.

This clone was observed many times. Other DNA sequences in this specimen translate into the identical CDR3. This chain links TRBV27 with TRBJ2-7, with 9 bases identical to TRBD1. The CDR3 contains 14 residues. J gave up 2 bases and V 5 bases, and 4 bases lay outside the gene matches. Germline V gives CDR1 MNHEY, CDR2 SMNVEV (reference sequence). The CDR3 reads CASSNRQGAYEQYF. DNA of the CDR3: TGTGCCAGCAGTAACCGACAGGGGGCCTACGAGCAGTACTTC.

The chain uses TRBV18 and TRBJ2-1, with 8 bases that match TRBD1. Losses at the gene ends were 5 bases for V and 6 bases for J; bases not matched to a gene: 3. Germline V lookup: CDR1 KGHSH, CDR2 LQKENI. This CDR3 comprises 13 residues. The CDR3: CASSSTGVNEQFF. In DNA, the CDR3 is TGTGCCAGCTCATCGACAGGGGTCAATGAGCAGTTCTTC.

This clone was recorded a few times. J is TRBJ1-3 and V is TRBV19; D gene unclear. This CDR3 region has 12 residues. V was cut by 6 bases and J by 8 bases, with 11 bases left in between. CDR1 and CDR2 from the germline V gene are LNHDA and SQIVND (reference sequence). CDR3 DNA sequence: TGTGCCAGTAGCACATCCGGAGACACCATATATTTT. Translation gives CASSTSGDTIYF.

The chain has TRBV7-8 and TRBJ2-3, with 8 bases matching TRBD2. Germline V gives CDR1 SGHVS, CDR2 FQNEAQ. The CDR3 runs 16 residues. Losses at the gene ends were 1 base for V and 8 bases for J; bases not matched to a gene: 11. For the CDR3, the DNA is TGTGCCAGCAGCTTAGTCCGCCCCGGGGGGGACGGTACGCAGTATTTT. It translates to CASSLVRPGGDGTQYF.

This clone was found once. V usage is TRBV5-1 and J usage is TRBJ2-2; 7 positions agree with TRBD2. Germline V gene sequence: CDR1 SGHRS, CDR2 YFSETQ. The V segment lost 2 bases and the J segment 5 bases; nucleotides outside the gene matches: 6. This CDR3 is built from 15 residues. CDR3 nucleotide sequence: TGCGCCAGCAGCTTCCGGCGGGAGAGAACCGGGGAGCTGTTTTTT. It translates to CASSFRRERTGELFF.

The V call is TRBV7-7, the J call TRBJ2-1; 14 positions agree with TRBD2. CDR1 and CDR2 (germline): SSHAT, FNYEAQ (reference sequence). The junction had 5 bases not matched to a gene; V was cut back by 8 bases and J by 8 bases. The CDR3 spans 14 residues. Written as DNA, the CDR3 is TGTGCCAGCTCAATGGGACTAGCGGGAGATGAGCAGTTCTTC. It yields the protein CASSMGLAGDEQFF.

V and J are TRBV7-2 and TRBJ1-2; 7 bases line up with TRBD1. CDR3 length equals 15 residues. Trimming took 5 bases from V and 0 from J; bases not matched to a gene: 6. CDR1 is SGHTA, CDR2 FQGNSA, per germline. The CDR3 loop reads CASSRIGGPNYGYTF. The CDR3 nucleotides read TGTGCCAGCAGCCGAATAGGGGGCCCTAACTATGGCTACACCTTC.

The chain recombines TRBV27 with TRBJ2-1, with 12 bases that match TRBD2. In germline, CDR1 is MNHEY, CDR2 SMNVEV (reference sequence). CDR3 length: 18 residues. V lost 6 bases and J lost 0; bases outside the gene matches: 9. This CDR3 reads CASSRGTSGWSSYNEQFF. In DNA, the CDR3 is TGTGCCAGCAGCAGAGGGACTAGCGGGTGGAGCTCCTACAATGAGCAGTTCTTC.

The genes are TRBV6-1 and TRBJ2-3; the match to TRBD1 covers 9 bases. The length of the CDR3 is 15 residues. Trimming cost V 8 bases and J 1 base; bases outside gene matches: 7. Germline V lookup: CDR1 MNHNS, CDR2 SASEGT. The CDR3 sequence: CASAGQGIRTDTQYF. Here the CDR3 DNA reads TGTGCCAGCGCTGGACAGGGGATCCGCACAGATACGCAGTATTTT.

The V gene is TRBV25-1, the J gene TRBJ2-3; D perhaps matches TRBD1 (5 bases). With 4 bases removed from V and 4 bases from J, the gap between germline ends came to 15 bases. Germline CDR1 and CDR2: MGHDK and SYGVNS. CDR3 size: 15 residues. The CDR3 is CASSAGSFRADTQYF. CDR3 bases: TGTGCCAGCAGTGCAGGCTCTTTCAGGGCAGATACGCAGTATTTT.

The chain couples TRBV2 to TRBJ2-1; 11 bases are shared with TRBD1. J gave up 9 bases and V 2 bases, and 6 bases lay outside the gene matches. Germline CDR1 reads SNHLY; CDR2 reads FYNNEI. The CDR3 is 15 amino acids. The CDR3 DNA reads TGTGCCAGCAGTGAATGGACAGGGGGCGGAGCTGAGCAGTTCTTC. Translated, it gives CASSEWTGGGAEQFF.

About this clone itself: Distinct nucleotide sequences in the sample also encode this CDR3. The J gene is TRBJ1-5, the V gene TRBV2; 8 nucleotides match TRBD1. The length of the CDR3 is 14 residues. Germline V CDR1 and CDR2: SNHLY, FYNNEI. J was trimmed by 2 bases and V by 6 bases; bases with no gene match: 3. The CDR3 DNA is TGTGCCAGCAGCGACAGGGGTGGCAATCAGCCCCAGCATTTT. Protein: CASSDRGGNQPQHF.

In nucleotides, the CDR3 is TGTGCCAGCAGCTTAGCGATGCAAGACTGGGAGACCCAGTACTTC. Amino acid sequence: CASSLAMQDWETQYF. This chain links TRBV7-6 with TRBJ2-5; D not resolved. Trimming removed 0 bases from V and 5 bases from J, with 13 bases in between. The CDR3 spans 15 residues. Germline CDR1 and CDR2: SGHVS and FNYEAQ. Full variable domain (outside the CDR3, taken from reference TRBV7-6 and TRBJ2-5): GAGVSQSPRYKVTKRGQDVALRCDPISGHVSLYWYRQALGQGPEFLTYFNYEAQQDKSGLPNDRFSAERPEGSISTLTIQRTEQRDSAMYRCASSLAMQDWETQYFGPGTRLLVL.

CDR3 coding DNA: TGCGCCAGCAGCCCGGGTGAGATCGTTTGGGCTGGGGCCAACGTCCTGACTTTC. Residues: CASSPGEIVWAGANVLTF. V gene TRBV5-1 combines with J gene TRBJ2-6; D uncertain. This CDR3 has 18 amino acids. From germline, CDR1 is SGHRS and CDR2 YFSETQ. The V and J ends lost 4 bases and 2 bases respectively, with 19 bases between them.

In DNA, the CDR3 is TGTGCCAGCCAGGGGACCGGGACGTCTGGAAACACCATATATTTT. Translating gives CASQGTGTSGNTIYF. The chain uses TRBV6-5 and TRBJ1-3, with TRBD1 as a possible D gene (6 bases). V lost 8 bases and J lost 1, with 15 bases in between. The CDR3 contains 15 residues. Germline V gene sequence: CDR1 MNHEY, CDR2 SVGAGI.

This chain uses TRBV7-3 with TRBJ2-3; 8 positions agree with TRBD2. V lost 2 bases and J lost 2; bases outside the gene matches: 6. There are 16 residues in the CDR3. Germline V CDR1 and CDR2: SGHTA, FQGTGA. The CDR3 loop is CASSLQGGRNTDTQYF. For the CDR3, the DNA is TGTGCCAGCAGCTTACAGGGCGGGAGGAACACAGATACGCAGTATTTT.

CDR3 DNA: TGTGCCAGCTCACCACCGTCGGGAGCGGCTAGGGGCTACACCTTC. Its translation is CASSPPSGAARGYTF. This chain links TRBV18 with TRBJ1-2; D call uncertain. The CDR3 totals 15 residues. Germline V gene lookup returns CDR1 KGHSH and CDR2 LQKENI. V lost 0 bases and J 8 bases, leaving 16 bases between the germline ends.

Only a few counts were recorded for this clone. The chain has TRBV5-1 and TRBJ1-2; D unresolved. The CDR3 extends over 13 amino acids. Between the trimmed V and J ends, which lost 0 bases and 4 bases, there was a span of 7 bases. Per germline, CDR1 SGHRS and CDR2 YFSETQ. This CDR3 is CASSLAGTYGYTF. The CDR3 nucleotides are TGCGCCAGCAGCTTGGCGGGTACCTATGGCTACACCTTC.

This sequence joins TRBV6-5 and TRBJ1-2; D possibly corresponds to TRBD1 (6 bases). The V and J ends lost 5 bases and 7 bases respectively, with 17 bases between them. Germline V CDR1 and CDR2: MNHEY, SVGAGI. CDR3 length: 14 residues. CDR3: CASSPPGQGSGYTF. The CDR3 nucleotides read TGTGCCAGCAGTCCCCCGGGGCAGGGGAGTGGCTACACCTTC.

This chain connects TRBV30 to TRBJ1-1, with D possibly matching TRBD1 (5 bases). This CDR3 contains 14 residues. V dropped 2 bases and J dropped 7 bases, with 17 bases sitting between them. Germline V gene lookup returns CDR1 GTSNPN and CDR2 SVGIG (reference sequence). This chain's CDR3 is CAWSPDLGTYEAFF. In DNA, the CDR3 is TGTGCCTGGAGTCCGGATCTGGGGACTTATGAAGCTTTCTTT.